This T cell receptor (beta chain) was recorded in a study of T cells in Graves' hyperthyroidism and ophthalmopathy. This clonotype was seen many times. CDR1 is LNHNV, CDR2 YYDKDF, per germline (reference sequence). The CDR3 has 16 residues. Deletions cut 0 bases from V and 1 base from J, with 12 bases between. Calling Graves' hyperthyroidism stable meant ophthalmopathy did not progress within 18 months. Regions amplified from RNA transcripts were the TCR beta CDR3 regions. The HTBI primer set was used in a first-round RT-PCR of the TCR CDR3. TCRdb analysed the multiplex PCR reads with MiXCR anew, one entry per CDR3 protein. The table records approximately 630,000 distinct CDR3 sequences, around 15% of them present only once.

The sequenced sample consisted of blood. The sequence was obtained from a woman aged 25 to 39 with Graves' hyperthyroidism. The V and J genes are TRBV15 and TRBJ1-1; D perhaps matches TRBD1 (6 bases). CDR3 protein: CATSRDARQANTEAFF. Here the CDR3 DNA reads TGTGCCACCAGCAGAGACGCGCGACAGGCGAACACTGAAGCTTTCTTT.